Listed below are T cell receptor beta chains from one sample, sequenced in a study of blood T cell dynamics during melanoma immunotherapy. Some clones are missing from TCRdb's copy, which holds only in-frame ones; the method was immunoSEQ multiplex PCR. The data hold several thousand clones, with 80% to 95% observed a single time. The input for sequencing was cell-free DNA from blood, taken from a patient treated with checkpoint blockade. These receptors were obtained from a human donor with melanoma. The CDR3 runs from the conserved cysteine through the conserved F or W. A D gene is named only where the DNA matches it firmly. Clone size appears in some rows only: once, few, many, or a class for an expanded clone.

. TRBJ2-1 TRBD1 TRBV19 TGTGCCAGTAGTATCCGGGTCGGGACAGGGCAAAATGAGCAGTTCTTC CASSIRVGTGQNEQFF
. TRBJ2-3 . TRBV29-1 TGCAGCGTTTTCGGGTCCGCCACAGATACGCAGTATTTT CSVFGSATDTQYF
. TRBJ2-7 . TRBV7-8 TGTGCCAGCAGCTTAGTGTGGGACGGCTACGAGCAGTACTTC CASSLVWDGYEQYF
. TRBJ2-3 TRBD2 TRBV28 TGTGCCAGCAGTCGAAGGACTAGCGCCTATAGCACAGATACGCAGTATTTT CASSRRTSAYSTDTQYF
. TRBJ1-5 . TRBV19 TGTGCCAGTAGTACAGACCGAGGCCAGCCCCAGCATTTT CASSTDRGQPQHF
. TRBJ1-4 . TRBV19 TGTGCCAGTAGTATAGCACGGGGGCTCAATGAAAAACTGTTTTTT CASSIARGLNEKLFF
. TRBJ2-5 TRBD1 TRBV11-3 TGTGCCAGCAGCTCAGAGGGGACAGGGGTCGGGACCCAGTACTTC CASSSEGTGVGTQYF
. TRBJ2-5 . TRBV15 TGTGCCACCAGCAGAGCTAAGGCGGCTCACCAAGAGACCCAGTACTTC CATSRAKAAHQETQYF
. TRBJ1-3 . TRBV4-1 TGCGCCAGCAGCCAGCCGGGGCAAAAAAACACCATATATTTT CASSQPGQKNTIYF
. TRBJ2-1 . TRBV7-3 TGTGCCAGCAGCTTAAAGGCGGGACACAATGAGCAGTTCTTC CASSLKAGHNEQFF
. TRBJ2-1 TRBD2 TRBV7-8 TGTGCCAGCAGCCCCCCTCTGCGGGAGAGCTCCTACAATGAGCAGTTCTTC CASSPPLRESSYNEQFF
few TRBJ2-3 . TRBV2 TGTGCCAGCAGTGGGACGGGAGTTACTAACACAGATACGCAGTATTTT CASSGTGVTNTDTQYF
. TRBJ2-7 . TRBV19 TGTGCCAGTAGTCCAGGGGCCTACGAGCAGTACTTC CASSPGAYEQYF
few TRBJ2-7 TRBD2 TRBV28 TGTGCCAGCAGTACCCGGACTAGCGGGAGATCGTACGAGCAGTACTTC CASSTRTSGRSYEQYF
. TRBJ1-5 . TRBV28 TGTGCCAGCAGTTGGAGGAATCAGCCCCAGCATTTT CASSWRNQPQHF
. TRBJ1-5 . TRBV5-4 TGTGCCAGCAGCTTGGGGCGGTCCTATAGCAATCAGCCCCAGCATTTT CASSLGRSYSNQPQHF
. TRBJ2-7 . TRBV19 TGTGCCAGTAGTATGGGCCTGGAGGCCCCCTACGAGCAGTACTTC CASSMGLEAPYEQYF
. TRBJ1-6 . TRBV30 TGTGCCTGGAGTGTACGGGGCACCACCAATTCACCCCTCCACTTT CAWSVRGTTNSPLHF
. TRBJ2-3 . TRBV5-6 TGTGCCAGCAGCCGTATAGGGACTCCGGGGCCGAGTGGTACGCAGTATTTT CASSRIGTPGPSGTQYF
. TRBJ2-1 . TRBV4-1 TGCGCCAGCAGCCACCTAGAGGATTGGCAGACTACACTCTCTGAGCAGTTCTTC CASSHLEDWQTTLSEQFF
. TRBJ2-2 . TRBV19 TGTGCCAGTAGTCTACCGAAACCGATCCGGGCCGGGGAGCTGTTTTTT CASSLPKPIRAGELFF
. TRBJ1-4 . TRBV2 TGTGCCATCGCAGGGTTGACTAATGAAAAACTGTTTTTT CAIAGLTNEKLFF
. TRBJ1-6 . TRBV27 TGTGCCAGCAGTTTATTGACAGGATTTTCACCCCTCCACTTT CASSLLTGFSPLHF
. TRBJ2-7 TRBD1 TRBV2 TGTGCCAGCAGTGGACAGGGGGCCATCTACGAGCAGTACTTC CASSGQGAIYEQYF
. TRBJ2-1 . TRBV7-6 TGTGCCAGCAGCCCAGAGCGGTCTTCTGGCAATGAGCAGTTCTTC CASSPERSSGNEQFF
. TRBJ2-3 TRBD2 TRBV6-5 TGTGCCAGCAGTTACTCGAACGGGGGGGCCTCAGATACGCAGTATTTT CASSYSNGGASDTQYF
. TRBJ2-7 . TRBV6-5 TGTGCCAGCACTCCGGATCGCTCCTACGAGCAGTACTTC CASTPDRSYEQYF
few TRBJ1-1 TRBD1 TRBV6-6 TGTGCCAGCAGTTATCCTGACAGGGCTGAAGCTTTCTTT CASSYPDRAEAFF
. TRBJ2-1 TRBD2 TRBV30 TGTGCCTGGAGTCGGCTAGCGGGCTACAATGAGCAGTTCTTC CAWSRLAGYNEQFF
. TRBJ1-1 TRBD1 TRBV4-1 TGCGCCAGCAGCCTAACAGGGGGTGGGAGCACTGAAGCTTTCTTT CASSLTGGGSTEAFF
. TRBJ2-1 . TRBV5-4 TGTGCCAGCAGCTTGGGGATCGGGGGCTCCTACAATGAGCAGTTCTTC CASSLGIGGSYNEQFF
. TRBJ1-5 . TRBV5-1 TGCGCCAGCAGCTTAGACGGGGATAGCAATCAGCCCCAGCATTTT CASSLDGDSNQPQHF
. TRBJ1-1 . TRBV27 TGTGCCAGCAGTTTCAACATCAAAATGAACACTGAAGCTTTCTTT CASSFNIKMNTEAFF
. TRBJ2-7 . TRBV7-2 TGTGCCAGCAGCTCCCATTTGGGACCCTACGAGCAGTACTTC CASSSHLGPYEQYF
. TRBJ2-3 . TRBV4-2 TGTGCCAGCAGCCAAGAAATTAAGGCGGGCACAGATACGCAGTATTTT CASSQEIKAGTDTQYF
. TRBJ2-7 TRBD1 TRBV6-5 TGTGCCAGCAGTGTGGGGACAGGGCACTCCTACGAGCAGTACTTC CASSVGTGHSYEQYF
few TRBJ1-2 . TRBV7-2 TGTGCCAGCAGCTTTAGTCAGGGAGGTTTGGGTGGCTACACCTTC CASSFSQGGLGGYTF
. TRBJ1-1 . TRBV4-1 TGCGCCAGCAGCCAAGAGCGACCTATGAACACTGAAGCTTTCTTT CASSQERPMNTEAFF
. TRBJ2-5 . TRBV9 TGTGCCAGCAGCGTAGGGACGTATGAGACCCAGTACTTC CASSVGTYETQYF
. TRBJ1-2 . TRBV27 TGTGCCAGCAGCTTCGGTGGGGGGGCCTATGGCTACACCTTC CASSFGGGAYGYTF
. TRBJ2-3 . TRBV7-9 TGTGCCAGCAGCTTACTAGCAAACACAGATACGCAGTATTTT CASSLLANTDTQYF
. TRBJ1-1 TRBD1 TRBV19 TGTGCCAGTAGTAGATACAGGGGGGTCCCTGAAGCTTTCTTT CASSRYRGVPEAFF
. TRBJ2-7 TRBD2 TRBV28 TGTGCCAGCAGTTTGTATCCGGCGGGAGGGCCGCACGAGCAGTACTTC CASSLYPAGGPHEQYF
. TRBJ1-1 . TRBV7-2 TGTGCCAGCAGCCCGGGGGGTAGTTTACTGAGGGCTTTCTTT CASSPGGSLLRAFF
. TRBJ2-1 TRBD1 TRBV19 TGTGCCAGTAGTATAGGACAGGGGGCAGGGAATGAGCAGTTCTTC CASSIGQGAGNEQFF
. TRBJ2-3 TRBD2 TRBV5-1 TGCGCCAGCAGCTCCGCGGGGGGTATTACAGATACGCAGTATTTT CASSSAGGITDTQYF
. TRBJ2-2 TRBD1 TRBV9 TGTGCCAGCAGCTCCGGGACAGTGAACACCGGGGAGCTGTTTTTT CASSSGTVNTGELFF
. TRBJ1-1 . TRBV5-1 TGCGCCAGCAGCTCCAACAGGGACACTGAAGCTTTCTTT CASSSNRDTEAFF
. TRBJ2-1 TRBD1 TRBV2 TGTGCCAGCACTCCCGGGACAGTAGAAAATGAGCAGTTCTTC CASTPGTVENEQFF
. TRBJ2-5 . TRBV9 TGTGCCAGCAGCGTAGTCGGGAGAGCGATGGAGACCCAGTACTTC CASSVVGRAMETQYF
. TRBJ1-2 . TRBV5-6 TGTGCCAGCAGTTTTATCCAGGAAACACAAACCTATGGCTACACCTTC CASSFIQETQTYGYTF